This T cell receptor gamma chain was identified in a study of intestinal T cells in coeliac disease. For the study at large: Controls in the TRG cohort averaged approximately 51 years, coeliac patients roughly 15. Study-level results: TRG clustering correctly classified 51 of 54 biopsies (94.4%).

Germline V gene data show CDR1 as GITISATS and CDR2 as ISYDGTV (reference sequence). This CDR3 is built from 12 residues. TRG repertoires were amplified with LymphoTrack primers from approximately 200 ng of biopsy DNA. TCRdb reanalysed the multiplex PCR reads with CATT. The profile shows under 950 gamma-chain clones, about half of them singletons. For each case, the template was genomic DNA from ten roughly 4.8-µm formalin-fixed paraffin-embedded scrolls. Note on this clone: Its antigen remains unidentified.

This TCR was sampled from a human donor with celiac disease. Sequenced: a duodenal biopsy. This chain uses TRGV9 with TRGJ1 or TRGJ2. Here the CDR3 DNA reads TGTGCTCGTGGAGGTGACTTAAATAAGAAACTCTTT. It specifies CARGGDLNKKLF.